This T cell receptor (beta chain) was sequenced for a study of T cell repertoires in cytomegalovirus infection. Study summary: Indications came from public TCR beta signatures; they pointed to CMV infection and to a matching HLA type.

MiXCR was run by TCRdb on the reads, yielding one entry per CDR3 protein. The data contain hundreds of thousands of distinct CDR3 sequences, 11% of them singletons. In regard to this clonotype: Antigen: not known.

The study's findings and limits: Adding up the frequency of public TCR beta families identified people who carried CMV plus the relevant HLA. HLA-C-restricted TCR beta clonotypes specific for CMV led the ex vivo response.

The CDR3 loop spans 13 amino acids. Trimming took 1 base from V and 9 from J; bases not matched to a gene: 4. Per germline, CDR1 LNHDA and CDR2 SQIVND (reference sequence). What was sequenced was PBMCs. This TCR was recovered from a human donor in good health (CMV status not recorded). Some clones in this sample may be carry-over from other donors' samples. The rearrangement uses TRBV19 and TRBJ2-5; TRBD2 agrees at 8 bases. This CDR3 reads CASSIVREEAQYF. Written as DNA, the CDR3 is TGTGCCAGTAGTATAGTGCGGGAGGAGGCCCAGTACTTC.